The 23 T cell receptor beta chains below all came from one sample that was sequenced in a study of vaccination and CD4 T cells after COVID-19. Their specific antigens are unknown. The study sequenced cultured CD4+ T cell DNA using the Oncomine TCR Beta short-read assay. TCRdb re-called the PCR reads with MiXCR, one entry per CDR3 protein. The table has about 20,000 distinct CDR3 sequences, approximately 44% seen once. Treatment defined: approximately 11-day PBMC culture with coronavirus spike peptide pools or control peptides (ViraFEST assay). The sample was CD4+ T cells from blood, cultured in vitro, taken after SARS-CoV-2 vaccination. These receptors were taken from a human donor who had recovered from COVID-19.

This clonotype was observed once. V and J are TRBV27 and TRBJ2-1; tentatively, D is TRBD1 (6 bases). V dropped 5 bases and J dropped 0 bases, with 14 bases sitting between them. Germline loops: CDR1 MNHEY, CDR2 SMNVEV (reference sequence). The CDR3 consists of 16 residues. This CDR3 is CASSAYRVSSYNEQFF. The CDR3 DNA reads TGTGCCAGCAGTGCATACAGGGTAAGCTCCTACAATGAGCAGTTCTTC.

This clonotype was detected only a few times. The chain links TRBV10-3 to TRBJ2-7; TRBD1 matches at 12 bases. CDR3 length: 17 residues. V was clipped by 0 bases and J by 3 bases; unmatched bases: 6. The germline CDR1 and CDR2 sequences are ENHRY and SYGVKD. The CDR3 region is CAISESSGTGGRYEQYF. CDR3 nucleotides: TGTGCCATCAGTGAGTCCTCAGGGACAGGGGGCCGCTACGAGCAGTACTTC.

The chain carries TRBV19 and TRBJ2-7, with D perhaps assigned TRBD1 or TRBD2 (5 bases each). Trimming took 1 base from V and 9 from J, leaving 13 bases between them. Germline V gene sequence: CDR1 LNHDA, CDR2 SQIVND (reference sequence). The CDR3 runs to 13 residues. CDR3 DNA: TGTGCCAGTAGTATAGGGGGGAGTGTCGGGCAGTACTTC. Translating it yields CASSIGGSVGQYF.

The chain links TRBV21-1 to TRBJ2-7; TRBD2 is the table's D call and was not checked against the DNA. TRBV21-1 is a listed pseudogene. The CDR3 contains 19 residues. This chain's CDR3 is CASSKEVLVVAGVGGEQYF. CDR3 nucleotide sequence: TGTGCCAGCAGCAAAGAGGTCCTTGTTGTCGCGGGAGTAGGGGGCGAGCAGTACTTC.

The table lists this clonotype with a few counts. The chain carries TRBV7-2 and TRBJ1-2; D unclear. V was pared by 7 bases and J by 6 bases, with 18 bases between. CDR3 length: 14 amino acids. The germline V gene has CDR1 SGHTA and CDR2 FQGNSA. CDR3 sequence reads: CASTLLQEADGYTF. As DNA, the CDR3 is TGTGCCAGCACCCTTCTGCAGGAGGCGGATGGCTACACCTTC.

The chain uses TRBV7-9 and TRBJ1-6; D perhaps matches TRBD1 (5 bases). Between the trimmed V and J ends, which lost 1 base and 11 bases, there was a span of 9 bases. The CDR3 has 13 residues. Germline CDR1 reads SEHNR; CDR2 reads FQNEAQ (reference sequence). DNA of the CDR3: TGTGCCAGCAGCTTAGAGGGGAAGGCACCCCTCCACTTT. It codes for CASSLEGKAPLHF.

Only one count was recorded for this clonotype. In this CDR3 the conserved last residue, phenylalanine or tryptophan, is missing, so a read error is likely. This chain joins TRBV24-1 and TRBJ2-3, with TRBD2 identical over 11 bases. V shed 3 bases and J 2 bases; nucleotides not matched to a gene: 6. Per germline, CDR1 KGHDR and CDR2 SFDVKD. The CDR3 runs 17 residues. In nucleotides, the CDR3 is TGTGCCACCAGTGATCCGAAGGGACTAGCGGCCACAGATACGCAGTATTCT. Protein: CATSDPKGLAATDTQYS.

The sample holds a few counts of this clonotype. The genes are TRBV7-8 and TRBJ1-1; no reliable D call. CDR1 and CDR2 (germline): SGHVS, FQNEAQ. This CDR3 region has 15 residues. Trimming removed 7 bases at V and 1 base at J, with 16 bases between. CDR3 coding DNA: TGTGCCAGCAACTCGAGACGGGAGTCGAACACTGAAGCTTTCTTT. It specifies CASNSRRESNTEAFF.

Worth noting for this clonotype: One end of the junction fails to match germline, which may point to a read error. The V gene is TRBV6-1, the J gene TRBJ1-3, with TRBD1 matching over 8 bases. Germline-derived CDR1 and CDR2 are MNHNS and SASEGT. CDR3 length equals 14 residues. The CDR3 reads CAGSVQGAGNTIYF. DNA of the CDR3: TGTGCCGGCAGTGTTCAGGGGGCAGGAAACACCATATATTTT.

The V gene is TRBV10-3, the J gene TRBJ2-5; TRBD2 might be the D (6 bases). The CDR3 sequence is 12 residues long. Trimming pared 9 bases from V and 3 bases from J, leaving 11 bases between. The V gene's germline CDR1 is ENHRY and CDR2 SYGVKD. The CDR3 nucleotides read TGTGCCATTAAAGGAGGGGAAGAGACCCAGTACTTC. Amino acid sequence: CAIKGGEETQYF.

The chain joins TRBV5-1 to TRBJ1-1, with D unclear. V lost 3 bases and J lost 5, with 14 bases in between. This CDR3 has 14 amino acids. The V gene's germline CDR1 is SGHRS and CDR2 YFSETQ. This chain's CDR3 is CASSSQVSGTEAFF. CDR3 sequence (DNA): TGCGCCAGCAGCTCCCAAGTATCGGGGACTGAAGCTTTCTTT.

This clonotype has a handful of counts. At one of its ends the junction is not consistent with the germline gene, which may arise from a read error. The chain recombines TRBV6-1 with TRBJ1-2, with a possible D match to TRBD1 (5 bases). Germline CDR1 is MNHNS and CDR2 is SASEGT. CDR3 length equals 12 residues. CDR3 residues: CASSENTGHGAF. The CDR3 DNA is TGTGCCAGCAGTGAAAACACAGGACATGGAGCTTTC.

The gene calls are TRBV20-1 and TRBJ1-1; D call uncertain. Germline V gene data show CDR1 as DFQATT and CDR2 as SNEGSKA (reference sequence). The ends were cut back, 2 bases at V and 1 base at J, with 8 bases in the middle. This CDR3 is 13 amino acids long. The CDR3 region has the DNA TGCAGTGCTAGACTACTGGGGAACACTGAAGCTTTCTTT. It translates to CSARLLGNTEAFF.

This rearrangement joins TRBV19 to TRBJ1-2; D unclear. CDR1 and CDR2 (germline): LNHDA, SQIVND (reference sequence). The V end lost 4 bases, the J end lost 5 bases, and 14 bases lay between the germline ends. CDR3 length: 14 residues. CDR3 nucleotides: TGTGCCAGTAGTACCCAGGATCGGGCTTATGGCTACACCTTC. Amino acids: CASSTQDRAYGYTF.

This rearrangement joins TRBV2 to TRBJ1-2; D is possibly TRBD1 (5 bases). V was clipped by 6 bases and J by 4 bases, with 15 bases between them. The CDR3 consists of 14 residues. Per germline, CDR1 SNHLY and CDR2 FYNNEI. The CDR3 spells CASRPWGRLYGYTF. The CDR3 bases are TGTGCCAGCAGGCCCTGGGGCAGACTCTATGGCTACACCTTC.

The chain joins TRBV10-3 to TRBJ1-3; 11 nucleotides match TRBD1. V dropped 6 bases and J dropped 4; count of bases not matched to a gene: 5. CDR1 and CDR2 from the germline V gene are ENHRY and SYGVKD. The CDR3 loop spans 15 amino acids. Here the CDR3 reads CAISGQGAGGNTIYF. The CDR3 DNA follows: TGTGCCATCAGCGGACAGGGGGCTGGAGGAAACACCATATATTTT.

The J gene is TRBJ2-4, the V gene TRBV6-1; D may be TRBD1 or TRBD2 (6 bases each). Trimming removed 3 bases from V and 6 bases from J, with 9 bases in between. Germline CDR1 MNHNS, CDR2 SASEGT. The CDR3 sequence is 13 residues long. The DNA of the CDR3 is TGTGCCAGCAGTGATGGAGGGGGAAACATTCAGTACTTC. It is translated as CASSDGGGNIQYF.

This clonotype turned up a few times. The J gene is TRBJ1-5, the V gene TRBV6-5; D is unresolved. The V end lost 2 bases, the J end lost 4 bases, and 6 bases lay between the germline ends. The V gene's germline CDR1 is MNHEY and CDR2 SVGAGI. This CDR3 is built from 13 residues. The CDR3 coding sequence is TGTGCCAGCAGTTACGGACCTAATCAGCCCCAGCATTTT. Translated: CASSYGPNQPQHF.

This sequence joins TRBV6-1 and TRBJ2-1; the match to TRBD1 covers 9 bases. The trim removed 8 bases at V and 7 bases at J, leaving 9 bases unmatched. CDR3 length equals 14 residues. CDR1 and CDR2 (germline): MNHNS, SASEGT. The CDR3 nucleotides are TGTGCCAGCCAATCCGGGACAGGGACGAATGAGCAGTTCTTC. Translated: CASQSGTGTNEQFF.

This clonotype was seen a few times. V and J are TRBV19 and TRBJ1-1, with 8 nucleotides matching TRBD1. The CDR3 is made up of 16 amino acids. V lost 3 bases to trimming and J lost 0 bases; unmatched junction nucleotides: 6. CDR1 is LNHDA, CDR2 SQIVND, per germline (reference sequence). The CDR3 coding sequence is TGTGCCAGTAGTATGGGGACAGGAGGATTGAACACTGAAGCTTTCTTT. This codes for CASSMGTGGLNTEAFF.

The rearrangement links TRBV7-6 to TRBJ2-5; D gene ambiguous. This CDR3 is built from 13 residues. Trimming pared 3 bases from V and 3 bases from J, leaving 8 bases between. Germline V gives CDR1 SGHVS, CDR2 FNYEAQ. The CDR3 DNA reads TGTGCCAGCAGCTTGAGAACTGAAGAGACCCAGTACTTC. It translates to CASSLRTEETQYF. Filled out from reference TRBV7-6 and TRBJ2-5, the complete variable domain reads GAGVSQSPRYKVTKRGQDVALRCDPISGHVSLYWYRQALGQGPEFLTYFNYEAQQDKSGLPNDRFSAERPEGSISTLTIQRTEQRDSAMYRCASSLRTEETQYFGPGTRLLVL.

The rearrangement links TRBV11-2 to TRBJ2-2; 12 bases match TRBD2. The CDR3 covers 16 residues. Germline values: CDR1 SGHAT, CDR2 FQNNGV. The V gene end was trimmed by 5 bases and the J gene end by 7 bases; junction bases not matched to a gene: 8. CDR3 loop: CASSLTSGSRIGELFF. In DNA, the CDR3 is TGTGCCAGCAGCCTGACTAGCGGGAGTAGAATCGGGGAGCTGTTTTTT.

V and J are TRBV19 and TRBJ2-1; a weak D match, TRBD1 (5 bases). Germline lookup yields CDR1 LNHDA and CDR2 SQIVND (reference sequence). V was trimmed by 3 bases and J by 5 bases, leaving 20 bases between them. CDR3 length equals 17 residues. This chain's CDR3 is CASSISATGPANNEQFF. For the CDR3, the DNA is TGTGCCAGTAGTATTTCCGCAACAGGTCCCGCAAACAATGAGCAGTTCTTC.